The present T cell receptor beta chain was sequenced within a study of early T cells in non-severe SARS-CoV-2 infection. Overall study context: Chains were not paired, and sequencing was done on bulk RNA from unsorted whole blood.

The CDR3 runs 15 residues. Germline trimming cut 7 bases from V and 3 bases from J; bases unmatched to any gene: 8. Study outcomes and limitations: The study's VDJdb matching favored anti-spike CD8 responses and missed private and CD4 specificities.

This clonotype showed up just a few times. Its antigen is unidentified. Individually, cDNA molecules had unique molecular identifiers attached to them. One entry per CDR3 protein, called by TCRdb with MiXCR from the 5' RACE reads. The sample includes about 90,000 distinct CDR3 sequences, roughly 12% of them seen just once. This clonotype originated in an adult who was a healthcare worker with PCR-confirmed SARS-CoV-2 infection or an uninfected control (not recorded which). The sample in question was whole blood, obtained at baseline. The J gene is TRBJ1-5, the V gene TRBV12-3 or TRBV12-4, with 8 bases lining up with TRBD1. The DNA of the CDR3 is TGTGCCAGCACTTCCGGACAGGGCCCCAATCAGCCCCAGCATTTT. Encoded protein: CASTSGQGPNQPQHF.